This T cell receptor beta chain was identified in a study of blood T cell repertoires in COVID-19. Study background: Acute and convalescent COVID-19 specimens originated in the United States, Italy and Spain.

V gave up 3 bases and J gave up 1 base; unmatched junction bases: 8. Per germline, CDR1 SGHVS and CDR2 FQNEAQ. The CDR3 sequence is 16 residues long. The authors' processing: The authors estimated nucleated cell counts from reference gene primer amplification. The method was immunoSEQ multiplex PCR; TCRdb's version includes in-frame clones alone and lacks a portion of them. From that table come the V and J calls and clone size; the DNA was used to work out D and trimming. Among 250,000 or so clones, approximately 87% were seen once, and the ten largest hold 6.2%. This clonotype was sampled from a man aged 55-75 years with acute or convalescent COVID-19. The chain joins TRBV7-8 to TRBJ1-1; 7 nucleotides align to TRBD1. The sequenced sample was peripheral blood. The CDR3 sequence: CASSFPRDRRNTEAFF. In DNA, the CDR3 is TGTGCCAGCAGCTTTCCGCGGGACAGACGGAACACTGAAGCTTTCTTT.